This T cell receptor (beta chain) derives from a study of T cell repertoires in cytomegalovirus infection. Study in general: Public TCR beta signatures were indicative of both CMV infection and a matching HLA type. Study results and caveats: CMV-specific HLA-C-restricted TCR beta clonotypes dominated the ex vivo response. Cumulative public TCR beta family frequency identified carriers of CMV plus the relevant HLA.

This CDR3 region has 15 residues. Germline V gene data show CDR1 as MNHEY and CDR2 as SVGEGT. As regards this clonotype: No antigen is known for it. Germline and junction disagree at one end, which may indicate a read error.

TCRdb ran MiXCR on the reads and lists one entry per CDR3 protein. The sample has about 740,000 distinct CDR3 sequences, 35% seen once. The sequence derives from a human donor in good health (CMV status not recorded). Some clones in this sample may be carry-over from other donors' samples. V is TRBV6-2 or TRBV6-3 and J is TRBJ1-2, with 7 positions matching TRBD1. Sequenced sample: PBMCs. CDR3 sequence: CASSRLTGTNYVYTF. The CDR3 nucleotides are TGTGCCAGCAGCCGTCTGACAGGGACTAACTATGTCTACACCTTC.